Below, 17 T cell receptor beta chains from the same sample are listed, as sequenced in a study of shared clonotypes between healthy human individuals. Produced via immunoSEQ multiplex PCR; TCRdb's table is partial and in-frame only. Counted here are more than 90,000 clones, approximately 61% occurring once; the ten biggest clones make up about 42%. The sample consisted of memory CD8+ T cells sorted from blood. Specified subset: CD45RO+ cells pooled with CCR7-negative TemRA cells. The receptor source for this set is a young man in good health.

This chain uses TRBV7-6 with TRBJ2-3; TRBD2 agrees at 8 bases. This CDR3 has 16 amino acids. Germline V gene lookup returns CDR1 SGHVS and CDR2 FNYEAQ. The J segment lost 2 bases and the V segment lost 1 base, leaving 5 bases of the junction unmatched. CDR3 sequence (DNA): TGTGCCAGCAGCTTAGGACCGGGAGGGCCCACAGATACGCAGTATTTT. Its protein is CASSLGPGGPTDTQYF.

This sequence joins TRBV28 and TRBJ2-1; D is ambiguous. The V end lost 4 bases, the J end lost 8 bases, and 21 bases lay between the germline ends. Germline V lookup: CDR1 MDHEN, CDR2 SYDVKM. The length of the CDR3 is 16 residues. CDR3: CASSSLVGGGSDEQFF. CDR3 DNA: TGTGCCAGCAGTTCCCTAGTTGGCGGCGGATCGGATGAGCAGTTCTTC.

This clone was counted ten times or more. This chain links TRBV11-2 with TRBJ2-1; 10 bases match TRBD2. The V gene's germline CDR1 is SGHAT and CDR2 FQNNGV. Unmatched junction bases numbered 6, after V lost 3 bases and J lost 4 bases. This CDR3 is 16 amino acids long. CDR3 nucleotides: TGTGCCAGCAGCTTGTCTAGCGGGAGTTGGTACAATGAGCAGTTCTTC. This sequence encodes CASSLSSGSWYNEQFF.

The chain has TRBV28 and TRBJ1-5, with a weak D call TRBD1 (6 bases). Germline loops: CDR1 MDHEN, CDR2 SYDVKM. The CDR3 contains 13 residues. Trimming left V 6 bases short and J 6 bases short, with 12 bases between. CDR3 in amino acids: CASRRGHSQPQHF. The CDR3 region has the DNA TGTGCCAGCAGAAGGGGACATTCTCAGCCCCAGCATTTT. Combining the CDR3 with reference TRBV28 and TRBJ1-5 gives the whole variable domain DVKVTQSSRYLVKRTGEKVFLECVQDMDHENMFWYRQDPGLGLRLIYFSYDVKMKEKGDIPEGYSVSREKKERFSLILESASTNQTSMYLCASRRGHSQPQHFGDGTRLSIL.

This clone appeared many times. The chain recombines TRBV2 with TRBJ2-1; D gene uncertain. Germline CDR1 and CDR2: SNHLY and FYNNEI. This CDR3 contains 13 residues. Trimming left V 6 bases short and J 5 bases short, with 11 bases between. In DNA form, the CDR3 reads TGTGCCAGCAGGTGGGCCCCGGACAATGAGCAGTTCTTC. It encodes CASRWAPDNEQFF.

The chain uses TRBV27 and TRBJ2-6; no reliable D call. The germline gives CDR1 MNHEY, CDR2 SMNVEV (reference sequence). CDR3 length: 18 amino acids. V shed 5 bases and J shed 5 bases, with 22 bases lying between them. For the CDR3, the DNA is TGTGCCAGCAGTCATTTACACTGGCTACAAAGTCGGGCCAACGTCCTGACTTTC. Protein product: CASSHLHWLQSRANVLTF. Using reference TRBV27 and TRBJ2-6 for the parts outside the CDR3, the full variable domain is EAQVTQNPRYLITVTGKKLTVTCSQNMNHEYMSWYRQDPGLGLRQIYYSMNVEVTDKGDVPEGYKVSRKEKRNFPLILESPSPNQTSLYFCASSHLHWLQSRANVLTFGAGSRLTVL.

In DNA form, the CDR3 reads TGTGCCAGCAGTGTGGGGACTATCAATACCTACAATGAGCAGTTCTTC. Encoded protein: CASSVGTINTYNEQFF. This chain links TRBV6-1 with TRBJ2-1; 7 positions match TRBD2. The V segment lost 4 bases and the J segment 2 bases; nucleotides outside the gene matches: 8. CDR3 length equals 16 residues. Germline V gene sequence: CDR1 MNHNS, CDR2 SASEGT.

The V gene is TRBV18, the J gene TRBJ2-3; D is possibly TRBD2 (6 bases). CDR1 and CDR2 (germline): KGHSH, LQKENI. This CDR3 comprises 14 residues. Trimming took off 2 bases at V and 10 bases at J, with 16 bases between the two ends. The CDR3 region is CASSPGEDPVPQYF. The CDR3 DNA reads TGTGCCAGCTCACCAGGGGAGGACCCCGTTCCGCAGTATTTT.

The chain couples TRBV7-2 to TRBJ2-7, with D possibly being TRBD2 (5 bases). V dropped 1 base and J dropped 2 bases, with 6 bases sitting between them. Per the germline V gene, CDR1 is SGHTA and CDR2 is FQGNSA. The CDR3 runs 13 residues. The CDR3 region is CASSLERAYEQYF. DNA of the CDR3: TGTGCCAGCAGCTTAGAGAGGGCCTACGAGCAGTACTTC.

V usage is TRBV19 and J usage is TRBJ1-4, with 10 positions matching TRBD1. CDR1 is LNHDA and CDR2 is SQIVND in the germline V gene (reference sequence). Trimming at V came to 7 bases and at J to 8 bases, leaving 7 bases not matched to a gene. This CDR3 is 14 amino acids long. The CDR3 loop reads CASKGQGTVEKLFF. CDR3 nucleotides: TGTGCCAGTAAGGGACAGGGGACGGTGGAAAAACTGTTTTTT.

This clone came up many times. V is TRBV27 and J is TRBJ2-5; TRBD1 aligns across 10 bases. Germline assignment: CDR1 MNHEY and CDR2 SMNVEV (reference sequence). The CDR3 totals 15 residues. Trimming cost V 4 bases and J 10 bases; bases outside gene matches: 12. CDR3 nucleotide sequence: TGTGCCAGCAGTTGGCCGGGACAGGGGAAGGAGGACCAGTACTTC. Its translation: CASSWPGQGKEDQYF.

In this sample, this clone turned up a few times. This sample includes further DNA sequences coding for the same CDR3. The rearrangement joins TRBV7-9 to TRBJ1-5, with D possibly being TRBD1 (5 bases). The CDR3 runs 12 residues. V was pared by 5 bases and J by 5 bases, with 7 bases between. Germline CDR1 SEHNR, CDR2 FQNEAQ (reference sequence). The CDR3 protein is CASSQGDQPQHF. The CDR3 DNA follows: TGTGCCAGCAGCCAGGGAGATCAGCCCCAGCATTTT.

The chain is built from TRBV29-1 and TRBJ2-3; no definite D call. Germline loops: CDR1 SQVTM, CDR2 ANQGSEA. This CDR3 comprises 14 residues. The V and J ends lost 3 bases and 2 bases respectively, with 12 bases between them. This chain's CDR3 is CSVEALEDTDTQYF. The CDR3 nucleotides read TGCAGCGTTGAGGCCCTTGAGGACACAGATACGCAGTATTTT.

The gene calls are TRBV7-2 and TRBJ2-3; D remains unclear. The CDR3 contains 13 residues. Germline CDR1 and CDR2: SGHTA and FQGNSA. V shed 7 bases and J shed 3 bases, with 11 bases lying between them. The CDR3 sequence is CASTTVRTDTQYF. CDR3 DNA: TGTGCCAGCACCACTGTAAGGACAGATACGCAGTATTTT.

This rearrangement joins TRBV7-2 to TRBJ2-3; D possibly corresponds to TRBD2 (5 bases). The CDR3 is 15 amino acids. Per the germline V gene, CDR1 is SGHTA and CDR2 is FQGNSA. V was trimmed by 8 bases and J by 6 bases, leaving 21 bases between them. CDR3 residues: CASEDSGILRDTQYF. For the CDR3, the DNA is TGTGCCAGCGAGGACTCCGGAATCCTGAGGGATACGCAGTATTTT.

The chain links TRBV25-1 to TRBJ2-7, with 11 bases matching TRBD2. CDR1 is MGHDK, CDR2 SYGVNS, per germline. This CDR3 is built from 16 residues. The V and J ends lost 1 base and 5 bases, in that order; junction bases with no gene match: 7. The CDR3 protein is CASSESPLAGDHEQYF. In DNA form, the CDR3 reads TGTGCCAGCAGTGAATCTCCACTAGCGGGAGATCACGAGCAGTACTTC.

This clone was observed a few times. The chain carries TRBV7-9 and TRBJ2-7; 10 bases align to TRBD1. Germline assignment: CDR1 SEHNR and CDR2 FQNEAQ (reference sequence). CDR3 length: 13 amino acids. Trimming cost V 4 bases and J 4 bases; bases outside gene matches: 1. The CDR3 DNA reads TGTGCCAGCAGCTGGGACAGGGGTTACGAGCAGTACTTC. Protein: CASSWDRGYEQYF.